This note documents a single TCR beta chain sequence. The sample is drawn from a study of cytomegalovirus exposure and HLA in healthy donors. CDR1 MNHNY and CDR2 SVGAGI come from the germline V gene (reference sequence). CDR3 size: 16 residues. Losses at the gene ends were 5 bases for V and 2 bases for J; bases not matched to a gene: 6. Amplification used 60 Vbeta primers and 13 Jbeta primers. Sequencing used immunoSEQ multiplex PCR; TCRdb keeps in-frame clones, though not all of them. The table shows over 80,000 clones, with about 75% occurring only once. Sequenced: PBMCs. The chain has TRBV6-6 and TRBJ1-6; 7 bases match TRBD1. The sequence was obtained from a female donor in good health and CMV-seronegative. CDR3 residues: CASSTRQGPYNSPLHF. CDR3 sequence (DNA): TGTGCCAGCAGTACCAGACAGGGCCCCTATAATTCACCCCTCCACTTT.